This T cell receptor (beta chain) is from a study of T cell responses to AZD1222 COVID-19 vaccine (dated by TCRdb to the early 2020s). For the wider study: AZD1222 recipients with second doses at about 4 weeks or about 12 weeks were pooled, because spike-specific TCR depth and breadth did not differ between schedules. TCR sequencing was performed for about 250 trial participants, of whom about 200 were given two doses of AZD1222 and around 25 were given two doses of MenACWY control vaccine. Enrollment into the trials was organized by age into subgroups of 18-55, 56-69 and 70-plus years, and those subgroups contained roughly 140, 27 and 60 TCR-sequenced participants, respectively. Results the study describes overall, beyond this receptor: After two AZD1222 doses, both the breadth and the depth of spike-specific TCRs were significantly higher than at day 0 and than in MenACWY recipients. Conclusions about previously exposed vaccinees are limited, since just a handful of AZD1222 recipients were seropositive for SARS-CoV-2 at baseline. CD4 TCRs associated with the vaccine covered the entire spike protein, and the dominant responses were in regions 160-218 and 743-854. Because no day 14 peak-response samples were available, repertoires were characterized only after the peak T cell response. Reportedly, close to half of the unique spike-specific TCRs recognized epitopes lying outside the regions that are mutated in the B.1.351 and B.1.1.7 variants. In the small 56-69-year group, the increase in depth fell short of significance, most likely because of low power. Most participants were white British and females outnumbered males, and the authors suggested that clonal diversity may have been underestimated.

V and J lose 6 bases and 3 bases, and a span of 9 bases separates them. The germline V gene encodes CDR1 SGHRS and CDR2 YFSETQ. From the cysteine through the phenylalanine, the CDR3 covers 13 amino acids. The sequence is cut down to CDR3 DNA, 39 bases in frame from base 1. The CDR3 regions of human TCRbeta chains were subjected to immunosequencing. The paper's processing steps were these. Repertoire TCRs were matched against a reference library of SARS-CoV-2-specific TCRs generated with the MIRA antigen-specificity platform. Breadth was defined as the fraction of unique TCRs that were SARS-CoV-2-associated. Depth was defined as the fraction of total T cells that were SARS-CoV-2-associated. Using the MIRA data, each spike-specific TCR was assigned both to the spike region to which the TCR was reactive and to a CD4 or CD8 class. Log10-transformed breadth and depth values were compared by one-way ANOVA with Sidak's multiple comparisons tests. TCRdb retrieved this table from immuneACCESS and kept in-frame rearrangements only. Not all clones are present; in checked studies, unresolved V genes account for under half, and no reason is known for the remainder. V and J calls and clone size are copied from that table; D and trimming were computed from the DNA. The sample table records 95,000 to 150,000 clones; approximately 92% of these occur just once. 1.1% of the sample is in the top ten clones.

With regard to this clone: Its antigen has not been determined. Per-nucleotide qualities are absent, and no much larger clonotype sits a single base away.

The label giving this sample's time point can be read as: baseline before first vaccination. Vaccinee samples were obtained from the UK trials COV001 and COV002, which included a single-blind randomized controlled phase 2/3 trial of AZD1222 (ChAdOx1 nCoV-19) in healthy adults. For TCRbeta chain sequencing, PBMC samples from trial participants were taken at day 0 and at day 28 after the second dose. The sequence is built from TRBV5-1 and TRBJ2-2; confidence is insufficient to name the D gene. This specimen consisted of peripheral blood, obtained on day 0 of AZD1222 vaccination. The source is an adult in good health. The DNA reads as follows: TGCGCCAGCACCTCCCGGGACACCGGGGAGCTGTTTTTT. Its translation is CASTSRDTGELFF.